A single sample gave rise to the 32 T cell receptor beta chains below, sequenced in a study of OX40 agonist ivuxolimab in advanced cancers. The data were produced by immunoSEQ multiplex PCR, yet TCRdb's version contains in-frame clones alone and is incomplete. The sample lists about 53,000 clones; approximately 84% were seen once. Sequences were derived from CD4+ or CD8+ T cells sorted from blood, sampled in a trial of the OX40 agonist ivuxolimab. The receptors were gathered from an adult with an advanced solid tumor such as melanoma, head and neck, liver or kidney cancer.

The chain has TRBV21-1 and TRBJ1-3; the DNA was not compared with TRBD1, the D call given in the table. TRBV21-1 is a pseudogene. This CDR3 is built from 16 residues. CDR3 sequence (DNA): TGTGCCAGCATGGGGGCCCTACGGGACGGTGGAAACACCATATATTTT. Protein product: CASMGALRDGGNTIYF.

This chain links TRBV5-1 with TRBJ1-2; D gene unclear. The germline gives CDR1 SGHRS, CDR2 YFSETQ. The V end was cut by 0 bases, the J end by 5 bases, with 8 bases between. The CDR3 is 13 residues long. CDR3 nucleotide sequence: TGCGCCAGCAGCTTGGCCCCAGAGTATGGCTACACCTTC. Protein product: CASSLAPEYGYTF.

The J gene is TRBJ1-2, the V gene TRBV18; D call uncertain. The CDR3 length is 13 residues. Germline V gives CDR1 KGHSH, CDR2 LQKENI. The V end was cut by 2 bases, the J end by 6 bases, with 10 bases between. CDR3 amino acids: CASSPMSLNGYTF. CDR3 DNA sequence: TGTGCCAGCTCACCAATGTCGCTAAATGGCTACACCTTC.

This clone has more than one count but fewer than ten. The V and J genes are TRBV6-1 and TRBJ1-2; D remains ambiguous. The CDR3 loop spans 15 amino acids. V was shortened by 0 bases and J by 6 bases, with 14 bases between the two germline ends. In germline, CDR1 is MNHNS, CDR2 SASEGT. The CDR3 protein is CASSEAYGHRHGYTF. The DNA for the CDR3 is TGTGCCAGCAGTGAAGCCTACGGTCACCGGCATGGCTACACCTTC.

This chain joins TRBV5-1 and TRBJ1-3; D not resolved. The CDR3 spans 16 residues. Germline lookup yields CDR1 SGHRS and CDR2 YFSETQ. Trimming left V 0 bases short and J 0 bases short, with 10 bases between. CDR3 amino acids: CASSLDGSNSGNTIYF. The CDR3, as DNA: TGCGCCAGCAGCTTGGACGGGTCGAACTCTGGAAACACCATATATTTT.

CDR3 region: CASSLRRASGKYEQYF. As DNA, the CDR3 is TGTGCCAGCAGCCTTCGGAGGGCTAGCGGGAAGTACGAGCAGTACTTC. The V call is TRBV5-6, the J call TRBJ2-7, with 9 bases lining up with TRBD2. From germline, CDR1 is SGHDT and CDR2 YYEEEE. Germline trimming cut 4 bases from V and 4 bases from J; bases unmatched to any gene: 12. This CDR3 region has 16 residues.

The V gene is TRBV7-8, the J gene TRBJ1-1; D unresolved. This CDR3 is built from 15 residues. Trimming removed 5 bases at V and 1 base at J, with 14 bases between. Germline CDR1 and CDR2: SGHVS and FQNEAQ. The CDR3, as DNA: TGTGCCAGCAGCCACCCGTCCCTGGCGAACACTGAAGCTTTCTTT. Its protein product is CASSHPSLANTEAFF.

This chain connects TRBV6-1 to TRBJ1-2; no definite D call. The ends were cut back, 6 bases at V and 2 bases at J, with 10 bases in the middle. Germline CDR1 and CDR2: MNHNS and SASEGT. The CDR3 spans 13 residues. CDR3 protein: CASSTLRNYGYTF. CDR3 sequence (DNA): TGTGCCAGCAGCACCCTTCGGAACTATGGCTACACCTTC.

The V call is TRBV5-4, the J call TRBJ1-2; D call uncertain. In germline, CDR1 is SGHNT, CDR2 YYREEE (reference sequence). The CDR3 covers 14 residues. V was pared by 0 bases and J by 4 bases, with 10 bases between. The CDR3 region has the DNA TGTGCCAGCAGCTTGGAGCCGAACCGCTATGGCTACACCTTC. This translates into CASSLEPNRYGYTF.

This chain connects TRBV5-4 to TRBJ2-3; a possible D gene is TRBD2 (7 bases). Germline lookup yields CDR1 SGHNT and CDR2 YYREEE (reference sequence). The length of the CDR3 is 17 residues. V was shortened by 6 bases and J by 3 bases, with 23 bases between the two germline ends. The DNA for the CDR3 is TGTGCCAGCACCAGGGGAGGGTTTCTCGGGGAGACAGATACGCAGTATTTT. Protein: CASTRGGFLGETDTQYF.

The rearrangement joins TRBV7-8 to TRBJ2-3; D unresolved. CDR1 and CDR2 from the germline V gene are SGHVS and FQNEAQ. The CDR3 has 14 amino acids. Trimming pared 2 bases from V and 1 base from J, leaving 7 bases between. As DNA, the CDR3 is TGTGCCAGCAGCTTAAATTACGGCACAGATACGCAGTATTTT. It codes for CASSLNYGTDTQYF.

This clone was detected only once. CDR3 region: CASSGTGEYGYTF. The CDR3 DNA reads TGCGCCAGCAGTGGGACAGGGGAATACGGCTACACCTTC. The rearrangement links TRBV10-2 to TRBJ1-2; 9 bases fit TRBD1. Germline assignment: CDR1 WSHSY and CDR2 SAAADI. This CDR3 has 13 residues. Trimming at V came to 4 bases and at J to 8 bases, leaving 5 bases not matched to a gene.

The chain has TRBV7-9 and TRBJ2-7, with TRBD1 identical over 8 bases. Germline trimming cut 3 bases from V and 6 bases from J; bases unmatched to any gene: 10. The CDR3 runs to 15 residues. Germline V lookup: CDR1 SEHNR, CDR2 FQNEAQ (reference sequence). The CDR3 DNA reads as TGTGCCAGCAGCTTTCAGGGGGCGCATCGAGGCGAGCAGTACTTC. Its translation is CASSFQGAHRGEQYF.

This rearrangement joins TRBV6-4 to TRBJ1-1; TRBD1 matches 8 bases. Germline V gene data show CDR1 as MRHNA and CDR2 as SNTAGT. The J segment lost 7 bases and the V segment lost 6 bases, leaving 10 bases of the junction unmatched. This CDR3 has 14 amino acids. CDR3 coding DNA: TGTGCCAGCAGCGCGACAGGGGCAGGCCTTGAAGCTTTCTTT. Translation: CASSATGAGLEAFF.

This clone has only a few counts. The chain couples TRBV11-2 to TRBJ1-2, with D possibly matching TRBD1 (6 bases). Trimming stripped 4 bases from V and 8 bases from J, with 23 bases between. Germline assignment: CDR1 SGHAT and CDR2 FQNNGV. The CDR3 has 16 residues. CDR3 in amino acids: CASSSTTTAGAGGYTF. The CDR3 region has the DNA TGTGCCAGCAGCTCCACGACTACCGCAGGGGCGGGGGGCTACACCTTC.

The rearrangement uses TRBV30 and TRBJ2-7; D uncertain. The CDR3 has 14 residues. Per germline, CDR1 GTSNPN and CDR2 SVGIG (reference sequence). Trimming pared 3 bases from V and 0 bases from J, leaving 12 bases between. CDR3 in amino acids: CAWRGLGISYEQYF. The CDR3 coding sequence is TGTGCCTGGAGGGGGTTAGGGATCTCCTACGAGCAGTACTTC.

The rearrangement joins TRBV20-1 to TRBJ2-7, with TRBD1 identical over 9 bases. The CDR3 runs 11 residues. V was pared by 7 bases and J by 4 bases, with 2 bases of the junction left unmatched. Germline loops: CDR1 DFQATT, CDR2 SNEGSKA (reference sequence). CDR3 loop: CSGQGGYEQYF. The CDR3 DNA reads TGCAGTGGACAGGGGGGATACGAGCAGTACTTC.

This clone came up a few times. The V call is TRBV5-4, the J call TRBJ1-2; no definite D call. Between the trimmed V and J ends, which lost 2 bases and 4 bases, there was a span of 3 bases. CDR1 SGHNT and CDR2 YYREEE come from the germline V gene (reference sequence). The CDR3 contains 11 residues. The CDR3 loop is CASSFSYGYTF. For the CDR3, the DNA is TGTGCCAGCAGCTTCAGCTATGGCTACACCTTC. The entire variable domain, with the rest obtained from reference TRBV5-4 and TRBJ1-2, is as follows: ETGVTQSPTHLIKTRGQQVTLRCSSQSGHNTVSWYQQALGQGPQFIFQYYREEENGRGNFPPRFSGLQFPNYSSELNVNALELDDSALYLCASSFSYGYTFGSGTRLTVV.

This CDR3 reads CASSLRLVDTQYF. The CDR3 DNA reads as TGTGCCAGCAGTTTAAGACTGGTAGATACGCAGTATTTT. The gene calls are TRBV27 and TRBJ2-3; D not certain. The germline V gene has CDR1 MNHEY and CDR2 SMNVEV (reference sequence). V lost 2 bases and J lost 5, with 8 bases in between. The CDR3 runs to 13 residues.

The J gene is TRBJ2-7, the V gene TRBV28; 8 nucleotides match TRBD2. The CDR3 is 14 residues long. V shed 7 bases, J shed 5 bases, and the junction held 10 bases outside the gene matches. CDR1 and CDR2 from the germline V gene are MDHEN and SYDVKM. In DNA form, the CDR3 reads TGTGCCAGCACGGCAGCGGGAGTGAGCGACGAGCAGTACTTC. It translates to CASTAAGVSDEQYF.

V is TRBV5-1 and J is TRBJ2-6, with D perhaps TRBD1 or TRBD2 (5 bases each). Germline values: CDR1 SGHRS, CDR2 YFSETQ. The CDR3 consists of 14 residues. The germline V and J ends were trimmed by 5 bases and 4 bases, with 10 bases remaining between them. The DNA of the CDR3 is TGCGCCAGCAGTCCCGGGGCCGGGGCCAACGTCCTGACTTTC. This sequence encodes CASSPGAGANVLTF.

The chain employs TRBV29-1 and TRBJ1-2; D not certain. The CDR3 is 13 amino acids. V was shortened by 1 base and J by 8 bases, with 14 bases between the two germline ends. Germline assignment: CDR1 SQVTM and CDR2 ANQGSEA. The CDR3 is CSVEGRQAVGYTF. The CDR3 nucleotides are TGCAGCGTTGAAGGCAGGCAGGCGGTCGGCTACACCTTC.

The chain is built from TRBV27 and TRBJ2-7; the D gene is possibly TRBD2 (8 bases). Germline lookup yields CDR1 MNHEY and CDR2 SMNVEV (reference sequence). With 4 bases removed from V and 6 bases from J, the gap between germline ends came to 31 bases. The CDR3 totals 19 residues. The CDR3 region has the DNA TGTGCCAGCAGTTCTACGGGGGTTAGGGGGCTAGCGGGTGGAGGCGAGCAGTACTTC. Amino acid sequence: CASSSTGVRGLAGGGEQYF.

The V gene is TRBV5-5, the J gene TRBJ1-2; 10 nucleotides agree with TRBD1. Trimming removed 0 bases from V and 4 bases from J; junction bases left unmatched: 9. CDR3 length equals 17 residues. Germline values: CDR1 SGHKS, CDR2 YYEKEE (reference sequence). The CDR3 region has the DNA TGTGCCAGCAGCTTGGGACAGGGGGCGAATTTCGGCTATGGCTACACCTTC. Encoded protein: CASSLGQGANFGYGYTF.

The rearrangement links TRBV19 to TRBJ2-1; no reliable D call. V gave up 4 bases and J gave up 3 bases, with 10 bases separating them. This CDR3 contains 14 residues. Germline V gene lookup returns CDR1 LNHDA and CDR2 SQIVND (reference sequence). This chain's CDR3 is CASSNQAFYNEQFF. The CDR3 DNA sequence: TGTGCCAGTAGTAACCAAGCGTTCTACAATGAGCAGTTCTTC.

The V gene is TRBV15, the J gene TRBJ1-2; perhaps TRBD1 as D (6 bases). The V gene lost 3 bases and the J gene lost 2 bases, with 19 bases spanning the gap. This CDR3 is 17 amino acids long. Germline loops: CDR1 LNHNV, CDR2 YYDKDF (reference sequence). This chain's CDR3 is CATSRGTLGRINYGYTF. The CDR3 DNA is TGTGCCACCAGCAGGGGGACACTAGGACGAATCAACTATGGCTACACCTTC.

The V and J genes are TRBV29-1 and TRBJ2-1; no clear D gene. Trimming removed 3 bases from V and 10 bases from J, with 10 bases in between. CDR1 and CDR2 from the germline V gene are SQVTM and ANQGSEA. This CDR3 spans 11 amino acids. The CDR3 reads CSVESELEQFF. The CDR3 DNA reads TGCAGCGTTGAGTCCGAACTAGAGCAGTTCTTC.

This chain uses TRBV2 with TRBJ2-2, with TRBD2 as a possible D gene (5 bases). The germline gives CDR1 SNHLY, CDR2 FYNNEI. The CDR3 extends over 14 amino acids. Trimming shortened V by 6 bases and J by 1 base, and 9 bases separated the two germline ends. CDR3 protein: CASRGVLNTGELFF. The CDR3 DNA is TGTGCCAGCAGGGGAGTTTTGAACACCGGGGAGCTGTTTTTT.

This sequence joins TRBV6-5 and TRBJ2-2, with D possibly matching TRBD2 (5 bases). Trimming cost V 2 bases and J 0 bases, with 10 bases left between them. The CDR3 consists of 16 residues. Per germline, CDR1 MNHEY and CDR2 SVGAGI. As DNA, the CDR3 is TGTGCCAGCAGTTACCGGACTCTCCCGAACACCGGGGAGCTGTTTTTT. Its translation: CASSYRTLPNTGELFF.

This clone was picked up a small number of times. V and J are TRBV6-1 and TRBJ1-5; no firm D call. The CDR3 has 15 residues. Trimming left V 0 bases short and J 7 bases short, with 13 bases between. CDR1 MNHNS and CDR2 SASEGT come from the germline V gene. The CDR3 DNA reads TGTGCCAGCAGTGAAGCGTTCATGGGGAGGCAGCCCCAGCATTTT. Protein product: CASSEAFMGRQPQHF.

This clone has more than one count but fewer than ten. For the CDR3, the DNA is TGTGCCAGCAGTTTTGCCCAGAATTCACCCCTCCACTTT. Encoded protein: CASSFAQNSPLHF. The chain recombines TRBV28 with TRBJ1-6; D is undetermined. The V gene lost 3 bases and the J gene lost 7 bases, with 7 bases spanning the gap. The germline gives CDR1 MDHEN, CDR2 SYDVKM. The length of the CDR3 is 13 residues. The full variable domain, its missing parts supplied by reference TRBV28 and TRBJ1-6, is DVKVTQSSRYLVKRTGEKVFLECVQDMDHENMFWYRQDPGLGLRLIYFSYDVKMKEKGDIPEGYSVSREKKERFSLILESASTNQTSMYLCASSFAQNSPLHFGNGTRLTVT.

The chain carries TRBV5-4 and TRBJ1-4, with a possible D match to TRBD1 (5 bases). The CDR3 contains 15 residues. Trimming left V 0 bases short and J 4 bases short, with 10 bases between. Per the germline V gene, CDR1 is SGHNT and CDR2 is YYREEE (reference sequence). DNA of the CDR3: TGTGCCAGCAGCTTGGACCCAGGGTTTAATGAAAAACTGTTTTTT. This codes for CASSLDPGFNEKLFF.